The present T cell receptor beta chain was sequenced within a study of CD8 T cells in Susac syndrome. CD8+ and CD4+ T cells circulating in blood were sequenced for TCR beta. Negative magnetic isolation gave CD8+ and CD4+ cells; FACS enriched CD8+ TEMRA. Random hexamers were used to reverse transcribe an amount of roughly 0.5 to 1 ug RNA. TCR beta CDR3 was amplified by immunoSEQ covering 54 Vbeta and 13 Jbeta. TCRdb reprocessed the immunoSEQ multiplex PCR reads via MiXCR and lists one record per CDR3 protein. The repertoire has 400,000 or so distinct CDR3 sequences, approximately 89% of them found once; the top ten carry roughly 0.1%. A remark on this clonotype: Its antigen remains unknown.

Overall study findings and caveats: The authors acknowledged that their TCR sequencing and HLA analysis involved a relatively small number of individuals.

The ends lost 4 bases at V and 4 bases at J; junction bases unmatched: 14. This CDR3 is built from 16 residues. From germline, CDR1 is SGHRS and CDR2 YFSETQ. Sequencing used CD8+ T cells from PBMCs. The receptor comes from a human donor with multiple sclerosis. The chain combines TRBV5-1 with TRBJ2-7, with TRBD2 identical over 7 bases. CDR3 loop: CASSLGDAGASYEQYF. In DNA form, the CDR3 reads TGCGCCAGCAGCCTCGGTGACGCGGGAGCATCATACGAGCAGTACTTC.